The TCR beta chain described here comes from a study of blood T cell repertoires in COVID-19. The CDR3 totals 15 residues. CDR1 LGHDT and CDR2 YNNKEL come from the germline V gene (reference sequence). V gave up 0 bases and J gave up 5 bases, with 13 bases separating them. The repertoire was sequenced with immunoSEQ multiplex PCR; TCRdb's copy has only in-frame clones and lacks some. The sample holds some 190,000 clones; around nine tenths are singletons and the top ten take roughly 6%. This clonotype was sampled from a woman aged 35 to 49 who had recovered from COVID-19. The sequenced material came from peripheral blood. The genes are TRBV3-1 (or the pseudogene TRBV3-2) and TRBJ2-5; D gene uncertain. DNA of the CDR3: TGTGCCAGCAGCCAAGATACGGTAGCTAGGGAGACCCAGTACTTC. Amino acid sequence: CASSQDTVARETQYF.